A selection of T cell receptor beta chains follows, all from one sample in a study of cytotoxic CD8 clonotypes in ibrutinib-treated CLL. Data came from immunoSEQ multiplex PCR; TCRdb stores just in-frame clones and leaves some out. The sample consists of roughly 36,000 clones, around 63% of them appearing once. The specimen was PBMCs, collected before ibrutinib treatment. The source of these receptors is a human donor with chronic lymphocytic leukemia. Both conserved end residues are part of each CDR3.

j_call v_call cdr3_aa
TRBJ1-1 TRBV2 CASSVQQGEAFF
TRBJ2-4 TRBV18 CASSPTGGFEAKNIQYF
TRBJ1-4 TRBV7-8 CASSLRDNNEKLFF
TRBJ2-7 TRBV7-9 CASSRTSGDHSYEQYF
TRBJ2-5 TRBV11-2 CASSSPGTGDQETQYF
TRBJ1-3 TRBV28 CASSLEGRYYF
TRBJ2-5 TRBV7-6 CASSQTGTGETQYF
TRBJ1-2 TRBV6-5 CASSPNIEPNYGYTF
TRBJ2-1 TRBV5-8 CASRLTGSLFQFF
TRBJ1-5 TRBV7-9 CASSFGGNQPQHF
TRBJ2-7 TRBV11-2 CASSSDRGLAGVYPSYEQYF
TRBJ2-3 TRBV4-1 CASSKGHVGDTQYF
TRBJ2-1 TRBV13 CASSLLTSGGSNEQFF
TRBJ2-1 TRBV10-3 CAIGKREGWNEQFF
TRBJ2-3 TRBV6-1 CASERAGTRTDTQYF
TRBJ2-7 TRBV19 CASNGDPGTGYEQYF
TRBJ2-1 TRBV5-4 CASSLGRGGGYNEQFF
TRBJ2-2 TRBV19 CASSLDRGRVGGELFF
TRBJ2-2 TRBV5-1 CASSWGTFGLSGELFF
TRBJ1-1 TRBV7-8 CASSSHGAADTEAFF
TRBJ1-2 TRBV15 CATSRRTGGYGYTF
TRBJ1-2 TRBV19 CASIQEQGANYGYTF
TRBJ2-2 TRBV9 CASEPGIGELFF
TRBJ1-4 TRBV7-9 CASSFLQGGVNEKLFF
TRBJ2-5 TRBV5-1 CASSLDPGLGTQYF
TRBJ1-5 TRBV7-9 CASSIGVQPQHF
TRBJ1-5 TRBV30 CAWTGRGDQPQHF
TRBJ2-1 TRBV5-1 CASTGLAGYNEQFF
TRBJ2-6 TRBV5-1 CASSRAPSSGETGANVLTF
TRBJ2-7 TRBV2 CAAAGTPFYEQYF